The TCR beta chain described here comes from a study of blood T cell repertoires in COVID-19. Study details: COVID-19 samples from acute and convalescent phases originated in the United States, Italy and Spain. The cDNA or gDNA used as material had been derived from T cells, B-cell-depleted T cells, or PBMCs.

Original processing methods: Nucleated cell number was recorded as an estimate derived from reference gene primer amplification. The repertoire was sequenced with immunoSEQ multiplex PCR; TCRdb's copy has only in-frame clones and lacks some. Clone size and the V and J calls come from that table; the DNA yielded D and trimming. Of 250,000 to 300,000 clones in the sample, 88% are singletons; the top ten hold approximately 10%. This clone was counted only a few times. This CDR3 has 12 amino acids. CDR1 is MDHEN and CDR2 is SYDVKM in the germline V gene. The germline V and J ends were trimmed by 10 bases and 3 bases, with 9 bases remaining between them.

The rearrangement joins TRBV28 to TRBJ2-2; D unclear. The specimen was peripheral blood. The origin of this receptor is a woman aged 25 to 39 with COVID-19, enrolled during active disease. CDR3 sequence reads: CAIGVDTGELFF. The CDR3 nucleotides are TGTGCCATCGGAGTCGACACCGGGGAGCTGTTTTTT.